A single T cell receptor (beta chain) is shown here with its context. Its specificity is unknown. Germline trimming cut 6 bases from V and 5 bases from J; bases unmatched to any gene: 6. From germline, CDR1 is MNHEY and CDR2 SVGEGT. There are 15 residues in the CDR3. TCRdb called the reads again in MiXCR, with one record for every CDR3 protein. The sample lists some 940,000 distinct CDR3 sequences, around 29% occurring once. The data were obtained in a study of T cell repertoires in cytomegalovirus infection. Study context: Public TCR beta signatures provided an indication of both CMV infection and a matching HLA type.

Whole-study findings and limits: Summed frequency of shared TCR beta families picked out CMV carriers who also had the relevant HLA.

This receptor was identified in a human donor in good health (CMV status not recorded). Some clones in this sample may be carry-over from other donors' samples. The sequencing here drew on cultured CD8+ T cells from PBMCs, taken from culture after CMV antigen stimulation. The gene calls are TRBV6-2 or TRBV6-3 and TRBJ2-2, with 10 bases fitting TRBD1. In DNA form, the CDR3 reads TGTGCCAGCAGGGGTCGGACAGGGGGAACCGGGGAGCTGTTTTTT. Its translation: CASRGRTGGTGELFF.